This T cell receptor beta chain was sequenced for a study of EBV T-cell therapy then PD-1 blockade in nasopharyngeal carcinoma. Time point meaning: 266 days after commencement of treatment, after nivolumab therapy. Treatment in this sample: AdE1-LMPpoly-expanded autologous EBV-specific T-cell therapy followed by anti-PD-1 nivolumab. Only in-frame clones appear in the TCRdb table, and some are missing; sequencing was by immunoSEQ multiplex PCR. The sample lists tens of thousands of clones; under 90% were seen once. Worth noting for this clone: The antigen remains undetermined.

This CDR3 contains 13 residues. Per germline, CDR1 SGHTA and CDR2 FQGTGA. Trimming removed 5 bases at V and 9 bases at J, with 14 bases between. The sequence came from a man aged 35 to 55 with nasopharyngeal carcinoma. Specimen: CD8+ T cells from blood, collected at approximately day 250 from a patient whose treatment included autologous EBV-specific T cells and nivolumab. The chain recombines TRBV7-3 with TRBJ2-1; tentative D call: TRBD1 (6 bases). The CDR3 coding sequence is TGTGCCAGCAGCCCGGACAGCCGCACTGAGCAGTTCTTC. It encodes CASSPDSRTEQFF.